This T cell receptor (beta chain) was sequenced for a study of T cells in Graves' hyperthyroidism and ophthalmopathy. Across the study: Before any treatment, at initial diagnosis, peripheral blood was collected.

As to this clonotype: Its antigen is unidentified.

Source material for PBMCs was about 11 ml fresh peripheral blood. The investigators amplified TCR beta CDR3 regions from RNA transcripts. The TCR CDR3 first-round RT-PCR relied on the HTBI primer set. From the multiplex PCR reads, TCRdb called clonotypes with MiXCR, one entry per CDR3 protein. The sample lists approximately 610,000 distinct CDR3 sequences; roughly 14% were seen once. Notes on the study in general: Blood also held most thyroid clonotypes expanded beyond 0.001.

CDR1 is SGHTA and CDR2 is FQGNSA in the germline V gene. Trimming cost V 5 bases and J 8 bases; bases outside gene matches: 10. This CDR3 has 14 residues. The chain links TRBV7-2 to TRBJ1-2; 8 bases agree with TRBD1. The specimen sequenced was blood. The receptor's source is a middle-aged woman with Graves' ophthalmopathy. The CDR3 loop reads CASSPLGQGRGYTF. The CDR3 nucleotides read TGTGCCAGCAGCCCACTAGGACAGGGTAGAGGCTACACCTTC.